The 27 T cell receptor beta chains reported below all come from one sample, sequenced in a study of molecular identifiers for immune sequencing clone quantification. TCRdb recomputed calls from the PCR reads with MiXCR, one row per CDR3 protein. The sample contains about 640,000 distinct CDR3 sequences, around 20% of which appear only once. Sequencing was carried out using naive CD8+ T cells from blood, with Jurkat cell RNA spiked in. The subset denotes: FACS-sorted CD8+CD4-CCR7+CD45RA+ naive T cells. The receptors here all came from a human donor in good health. Some libraries in this study had Jurkat cell RNA spiked in.

A note on this clonotype: With a much larger clone just one base away, this may be a read error. Lacking the conserved final phenylalanine or tryptophan, this CDR3 likely reflects a read error. The V call is TRBV12-5, the J call TRBJ1-1; D unclear. Trimming took off 2 bases at V and 6 bases at J, with 10 bases between the two ends. This CDR3 comprises 13 residues. The germline gives CDR1 LGHNT, CDR2 FRNRAP. The CDR3 nucleotides read TGTGCTAGTGGTTTGTGGAGGGCCTCTGAAGCTTTCCTT. Amino acids: CASGLWRASEAFL.

This clonotype has ten or more counts. The chain is built from TRBV19 and TRBJ1-2; TRBD1 is a possible D gene (6 bases). V was trimmed by 7 bases and J by 3 bases, leaving 18 bases between them. Germline V gives CDR1 LNHDA, CDR2 SQIVND (reference sequence). The CDR3 loop spans 15 amino acids. This chain's CDR3 is CASNPLLGGHYGYTF. The DNA for the CDR3 is TGTGCCAGTAACCCGCTGCTGGGGGGCCACTATGGCTACACCTTC.

This clonotype has at least ten counts. The chain uses TRBV7-9 and TRBJ1-4; D not certain. V lost 6 bases and J 6 bases, leaving 17 bases between the germline ends. The CDR3 is 15 residues long. CDR1 is SEHNR, CDR2 FQNEAQ, per germline (reference sequence). CDR3: CASRIEPGTDEKLFF. The CDR3 coding sequence is TGTGCCAGCAGAATAGAACCAGGCACAGATGAAAAACTGTTTTTT.

This clonotype was seen repeatedly, ten times or more. This chain connects TRBV28 to TRBJ2-3; TRBD1 or TRBD2 may be the D gene (5 bases each). The CDR3 is 14 residues long. V was cut by 8 bases and J by 2 bases, with 14 bases left in between. Germline CDR1 reads MDHEN; CDR2 reads SYDVKM. The CDR3 loop is CASGLLGVTDTQYF. The CDR3 DNA is TGTGCCAGCGGACTCCTAGGGGTCACAGATACGCAGTATTTT. The full variable domain, rest sourced from reference TRBV28 and TRBJ2-3, is DVKVTQSSRYLVKRTGEKVFLECVQDMDHENMFWYRQDPGLGLRLIYFSYDVKMKEKGDIPEGYSVSREKKERFSLILESASTNQTSMYLCASGLLGVTDTQYFGPGTRLTVL.

The chain employs TRBV12-5 and TRBJ2-1; 7 nucleotides align to TRBD2. Germline CDR1 and CDR2: LGHNT and FRNRAP. This CDR3 has 15 amino acids. J lost 4 bases, V lost 6 bases, and 9 bases had no gene match. CDR3 amino acids: CASGQGLVLYNEQFF. CDR3 DNA sequence: TGTGCTAGTGGCCAAGGACTAGTCCTGTACAATGAGCAGTTCTTC.

This clonotype was detected many times. V is TRBV5-5 and J is TRBJ1-6; D is possibly TRBD1 (6 bases). Germline lookup yields CDR1 SGHKS and CDR2 YYEKEE (reference sequence). V was clipped by 2 bases and J by 9 bases, with 15 bases between them. CDR3 length equals 15 residues. CDR3 nucleotides: TGTGCCAGCAGCTTAAGTGGGGGCGGTGGTTCACCCCTCCACTTT. It is translated as CASSLSGGGGSPLHF. The full variable domain, in which reference TRBV5-5 and TRBJ1-6 provide the parts outside the CDR3, is DAGVTQSPTHLIKTRGQQVTLRCSPISGHKSVSWYQQVLGQGPQFIFQYYEKEERGRGNFPDRFSARQFPNYSSELNVNALLLGDSALYLCASSLSGGGGSPLHFGNGTRLTVT.

For this clonotype: The CDR3 end shows no conserved phenylalanine or tryptophan, and so a read error is likely. The limits of the CDR3 on the DNA are not certain, so only TCRdb's listed CDR3 is given. This sequence joins TRBV23-1 and TRBJ2-3; no DNA check was done on the table's D call, TRBD1. TRBV23-1 counts as an open reading frame of uncertain function. The CDR3 adds up to 10 amino acids, both ends counted. The CDR3 spells CASSQVWGSG.

On this clonotype itself: One base away lies a much larger clone, so this may be a sequencing read error. The chain carries TRBV12-3 or TRBV12-4 and TRBJ1-2; D remains unclear. With 4 bases removed from V and 14 bases from J, the gap between germline ends came to 11 bases. The CDR3 runs to 10 residues. As DNA, the CDR3 is TGTGCCAGCAGTTCCGGTTGGGCAACCTTC. Amino acid sequence: CASSSGWATF.

The table lists this clonotype with many counts. This sequence joins TRBV19 and TRBJ2-4; 9 bases line up with TRBD2. Germline CDR1 reads LNHDA; CDR2 reads SQIVND (reference sequence). J gave up 5 bases and V 2 bases, and 7 bases lay outside the gene matches. The CDR3 length is 16 residues. This chain's CDR3 is CASSISASGAQNIQYF. The CDR3 DNA reads as TGTGCCAGTAGTATATCGGCTAGCGGGGCCCAAAACATTCAGTACTTC.

In its sample, this clonotype was seen a few times. This CDR3 reads CSARDLAGSYYGYTF. Here the CDR3 DNA reads TGCAGTGCTAGAGATCTGGCAGGGTCGTACTATGGCTACACCTTC. V usage is TRBV20-1 and J usage is TRBJ1-2; D may be TRBD1 (5 bases). The CDR3 has 15 residues. The V and J ends lost 0 bases and 3 bases respectively, with 14 bases between them. Germline CDR1 is DFQATT and CDR2 is SNEGSKA (reference sequence).

This clonotype was observed a few times. V gene TRBV30 combines with J gene TRBJ2-7, with a possible D match to TRBD1 (6 bases). CDR1 GTSNPN and CDR2 SVGIG come from the germline V gene (reference sequence). This CDR3 region has 15 residues. V was cut by 0 bases and J by 0 bases, with 12 bases left in between. The CDR3 region is CAWSVLRGSSYEQYF. The DNA for the CDR3 is TGTGCCTGGAGTGTACTAAGGGGGAGCTCCTACGAGCAGTACTTC.

This chain joins TRBV7-6 and TRBJ1-6; no definite D call. The CDR3 is made up of 15 amino acids. Trimming took off 5 bases at V and 2 bases at J, with 10 bases between the two ends. Germline-derived CDR1 and CDR2 are SGHVS and FNYEAQ. Here the CDR3 DNA reads TGTGCCAGCAGCCCAGACACAACCTATAATTCACCCCTCCACTTT. The encoded protein is CASSPDTTYNSPLHF.

The chain joins TRBV6-1 to TRBJ2-7; D might be TRBD1 (5 bases). This CDR3 has 14 residues. The V end lost 10 bases, the J end lost 2 bases, and 18 bases lay between the germline ends. The germline V gene encodes CDR1 MNHNS and CDR2 SASEGT. The CDR3 region is CATSWGEGPYEQYF. CDR3 DNA: TGTGCCACTTCATGGGGCGAAGGCCCCTACGAGCAGTACTTC.

This clonotype has at least ten counts. This sequence joins TRBV4-1 and TRBJ2-2; no clear D. The CDR3 consists of 13 residues. Germline lookup yields CDR1 MGHRA and CDR2 YSYEKL. V was shortened by 2 bases and J by 0 bases, with 1 base between the two germline ends. This CDR3 is CASSQTNTGELFF. The CDR3 DNA sequence: TGCGCCAGCAGCCAAACGAACACCGGGGAGCTGTTTTTT.

At least ten counts were recorded for this clonotype. V gene TRBV6-2 or TRBV6-3 combines with J gene TRBJ1-2, with no clear D. The CDR3 loop spans 14 amino acids. The ends were cut back, 10 bases at V and 7 bases at J, with 22 bases in the middle. In germline, CDR1 is MNHEY, CDR2 SVGEGT. The CDR3 region has the DNA TGTGCCACCAGACCGCACCGGGAAATGGCTGGCTACACCTTC. Protein product: CATRPHREMAGYTF.

At least ten counts were recorded for this clonotype. A junction boundary mismatches the germline segment, possibly from a read error. The chain has TRBV7-9 and TRBJ2-7; 8 nucleotides agree with TRBD1. The CDR3 is 12 residues long. Per the germline V gene, CDR1 is SEHNR and CDR2 is FQNEAQ (reference sequence). CDR3 loop: CASSPTGVEQYF. CDR3 coding DNA: TGCGCCAGCAGCCCGACAGGGGTCGAGCAGTACTTC. Complete variable domain (other parts from reference TRBV7-9 and TRBJ2-7): DTGVSQNPRHKITKRGQNVTFRCDPISEHNRLYWYRQTLGQGPEFLTYFQNEAQLEKSRLLSDRFSAERPKGSFSTLEIQRTEQGDSAMYLCASSPTGVEQYFGPGTRLTVT.

This clonotype was observed a few times. This chain links TRBV4-3 with TRBJ2-3; TRBD1 aligns across 7 bases. V shed 1 base, J shed 0 bases, and the junction held 7 bases outside the gene matches. Per germline, CDR1 LGHNA and CDR2 YSLEER. The CDR3 covers 17 residues. CDR3: CASSQGGTETSTDTQYF. Written as DNA, the CDR3 is TGCGCCAGCAGCCAAGGGGGGACAGAGACTAGCACAGATACGCAGTATTTT.

As to this clonotype: This may come from a read error, since a much larger clone is one base off. The CDR3, as DNA: TGTGCCAGCAGTACCCCAGTCACTGGCAATCAGCCCCAGCATTTT. Protein sequence: CASSTPVTGNQPQHF. This sequence joins TRBV6-2 or TRBV6-3 and TRBJ1-5; D not certain. Deletions cut 5 bases from V and 2 bases from J, with 13 bases between. The CDR3 extends over 15 amino acids. In germline, CDR1 is MNHEY, CDR2 SVGEGT.

As regards this clonotype: This could be a read error, since a much larger clone is one nucleotide away. The genes are TRBV7-9 and TRBJ1-4; D is possibly TRBD1 (6 bases). The CDR3 sequence is 16 residues long. Trimming took 4 bases from V and 1 from J, leaving 13 bases between them. Germline-derived CDR1 and CDR2 are SEHNR and FQNEAQ (reference sequence). CDR3 DNA: TGTGCCAGCAGCTCAGGTCCGACAGGAACTAATGAAAAACTGTTTTTT. Protein product: CASSSGPTGTNEKLFF.

The chain joins TRBV28 to TRBJ2-7, with 9 bases aligning to TRBD2. J was trimmed by 3 bases and V by 1 base; bases with no gene match: 7. CDR3 length equals 16 residues. Looked up from germline, CDR1 is MDHEN and CDR2 is SYDVKM. CDR3 loop: CASSLSGGGVGYEQYF. CDR3 in DNA: TGTGCCAGCAGTTTATCGGGCGGGGGGGTCGGCTACGAGCAGTACTTC.

The chain combines TRBV27 with TRBJ2-1; 7 bases line up with TRBD2. The CDR3 length is 17 residues. Losses at the gene ends were 6 bases for V and 1 base for J; bases not matched to a gene: 12. Germline loops: CDR1 MNHEY, CDR2 SMNVEV (reference sequence). The CDR3 coding sequence is TGTGCCAGCAGCTTACTCTCCCCTAGCGGATCCTACAATGAGCAGTTCTTC. This gives the protein CASSLLSPSGSYNEQFF.

This clonotype appeared many times. This chain uses TRBV7-6 with TRBJ1-5, with D uncertain. The ends were cut back, 0 bases at V and 7 bases at J, with 10 bases in the middle. There are 14 residues in the CDR3. CDR1 and CDR2 from the germline V gene are SGHVS and FNYEAQ. In nucleotides, the CDR3 is TGTGCCAGCAGCTTAGCGGCGGGTGAACAGCCCCAGCATTTT. Protein product: CASSLAAGEQPQHF.

Only a few counts were recorded for this clonotype. This chain uses TRBV28 with TRBJ1-5; D uncertain. V shed 5 bases and J shed 0 bases, with 8 bases lying between them. From germline, CDR1 is MDHEN and CDR2 SYDVKM. The CDR3 totals 14 residues. CDR3 protein: CASSEHYSNQPQHF. The CDR3 region has the DNA TGTGCCAGCAGTGAACATTATAGCAATCAGCCCCAGCATTTT.

As for this clonotype: This could be a read error, since a much larger clone is one nucleotide away. The rearrangement joins TRBV14 to TRBJ2-5; no definite D call. This CDR3 contains 14 residues. The V gene's germline CDR1 is SGHDN and CDR2 FVKESK. The CDR3 protein is CASSPIRTTWTQHF. In DNA form, the CDR3 reads TGTGCCAGCAGCCCTATCCGCACAACCTGGACCCAGCACTTC. The full variable domain, completed using reference TRBV14 and TRBJ2-5, is EAGVTQFPSHSVIEKGQTVTLRCDPISGHDNLYWYRRVMGKEIKFLLHFVKESKQDESGMPNNRFLAERTGGTYSTLKVQPAELEDSGVYFCASSPIRTTWTQHFGPGTRLLVL.

This clonotype was counted at least ten times. The chain recombines TRBV30 with TRBJ2-7; D is undetermined. Germline CDR1 GTSNPN, CDR2 SVGIG (reference sequence). Trimming took off 0 bases at V and 0 bases at J, with 6 bases between the two ends. The CDR3 is made up of 13 amino acids. The CDR3, as DNA: TGTGCCTGGAGTGTAGGGTACTCCTACGAGCAGTACTTC. The encoded protein is CAWSVGYSYEQYF.

This clonotype was picked up many times. The chain uses TRBV6-1 and TRBJ2-7, with no clear D. Per the germline V gene, CDR1 is MNHNS and CDR2 is SASEGT. Trimming cost V 3 bases and J 7 bases, with 10 bases left between them. The CDR3 totals 12 residues. Here the CDR3 reads CASSDLGLEQYF. Here the CDR3 DNA reads TGTGCCAGCAGTGATTTGGGGTTGGAGCAGTACTTC.

This clonotype occurred a few times. This may be a read error, as it is one base from a much larger clone. Without the conserved terminal phenylalanine or tryptophan, this CDR3 likely stems from a read error. J is TRBJ2-3 and V is TRBV20-1; D call uncertain. Trimming pared 6 bases from V and 4 bases from J, leaving 14 bases between. The CDR3 totals 13 residues. The germline V gene has CDR1 DFQATT and CDR2 SNEGSKA (reference sequence). CDR3 DNA: TGCAGTGCCCCAGATGGGTACCCAGATACGCAGTATGTT. Translated, it gives CSAPDGYPDTQYV.